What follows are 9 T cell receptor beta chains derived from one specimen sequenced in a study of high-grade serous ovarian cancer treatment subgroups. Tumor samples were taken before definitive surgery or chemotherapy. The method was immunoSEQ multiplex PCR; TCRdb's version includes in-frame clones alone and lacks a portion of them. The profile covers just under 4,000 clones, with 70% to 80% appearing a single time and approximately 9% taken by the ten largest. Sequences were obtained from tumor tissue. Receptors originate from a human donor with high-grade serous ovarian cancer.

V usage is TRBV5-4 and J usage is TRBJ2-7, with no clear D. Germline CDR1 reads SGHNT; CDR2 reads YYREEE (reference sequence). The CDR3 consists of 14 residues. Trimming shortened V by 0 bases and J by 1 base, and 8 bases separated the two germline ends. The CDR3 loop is CASSLDEGSYEQYF. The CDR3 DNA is TGTGCCAGCAGCTTGGATGAAGGGTCCTACGAGCAGTACTTC.

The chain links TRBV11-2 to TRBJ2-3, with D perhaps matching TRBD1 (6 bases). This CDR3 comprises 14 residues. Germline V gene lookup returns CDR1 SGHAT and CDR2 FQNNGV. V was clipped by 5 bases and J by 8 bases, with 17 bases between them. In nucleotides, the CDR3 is TGTGCCAGCAGCCCGGGACAAGGCGGTGGTACGCAGTATTTT. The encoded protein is CASSPGQGGGTQYF.

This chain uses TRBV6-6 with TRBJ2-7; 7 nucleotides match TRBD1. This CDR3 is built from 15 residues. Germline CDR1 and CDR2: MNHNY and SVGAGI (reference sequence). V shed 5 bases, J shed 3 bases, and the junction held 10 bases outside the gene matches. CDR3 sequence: CASSMGQIPFYEQYF. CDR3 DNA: TGTGCCAGCAGTATGGGACAGATCCCTTTCTACGAGCAGTACTTC.

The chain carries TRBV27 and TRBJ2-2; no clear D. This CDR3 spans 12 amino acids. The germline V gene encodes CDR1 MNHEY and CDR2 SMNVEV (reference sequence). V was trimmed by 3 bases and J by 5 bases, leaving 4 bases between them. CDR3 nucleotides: TGTGCCAGCAGTTTCTCGACCGGGGAGCTGTTTTTT. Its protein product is CASSFSTGELFF.

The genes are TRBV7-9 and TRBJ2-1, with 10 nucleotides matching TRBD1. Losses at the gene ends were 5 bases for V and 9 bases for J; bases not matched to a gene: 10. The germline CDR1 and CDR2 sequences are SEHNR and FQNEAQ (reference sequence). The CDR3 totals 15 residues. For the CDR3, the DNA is TGTGCCAGCAGCACCCGGGACAGGGGAGTGGGTGAGCAGTTCTTC. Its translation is CASSTRDRGVGEQFF.

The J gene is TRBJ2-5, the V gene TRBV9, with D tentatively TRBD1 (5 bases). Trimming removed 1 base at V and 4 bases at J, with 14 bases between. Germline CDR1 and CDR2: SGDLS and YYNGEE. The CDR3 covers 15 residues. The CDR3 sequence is CASSVRGSERETQYF. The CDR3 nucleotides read TGTGCCAGCAGCGTAAGGGGATCCGAGCGAGAGACCCAGTACTTC. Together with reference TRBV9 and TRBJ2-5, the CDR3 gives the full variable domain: DSGVTQTPKHLITATGQRVTLRCSPRSGDLSVYWYQQSLDQGLQFLIQYYNGEERAKGNILERFSAQQFPDLHSELNLSSLELGDSALYFCASSVRGSERETQYFGPGTRLLVL.

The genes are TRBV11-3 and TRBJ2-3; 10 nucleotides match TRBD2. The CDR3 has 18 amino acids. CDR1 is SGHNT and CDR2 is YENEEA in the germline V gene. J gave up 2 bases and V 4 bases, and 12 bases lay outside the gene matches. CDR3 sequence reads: CASSSHLRTSGYTDTQYF. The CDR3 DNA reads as TGTGCCAGCAGCTCTCACCTCCGGACTAGCGGATACACAGATACGCAGTATTTT.

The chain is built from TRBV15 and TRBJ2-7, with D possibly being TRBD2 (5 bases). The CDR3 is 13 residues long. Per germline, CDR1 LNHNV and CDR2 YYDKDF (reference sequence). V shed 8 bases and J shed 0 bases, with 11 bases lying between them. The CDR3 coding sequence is TGTGCCACCGCCCAAGGGAGCTCCTACGAGCAGTACTTC. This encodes CATAQGSSYEQYF.

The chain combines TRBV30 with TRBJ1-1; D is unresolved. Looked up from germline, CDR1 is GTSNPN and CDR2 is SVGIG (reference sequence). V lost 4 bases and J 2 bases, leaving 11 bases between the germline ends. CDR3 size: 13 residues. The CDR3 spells CAWNWVINTEAFF. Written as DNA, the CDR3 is TGTGCCTGGAACTGGGTCATAAACACTGAAGCTTTCTTT. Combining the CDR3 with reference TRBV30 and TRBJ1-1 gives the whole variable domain SQTIHQWPATLVQPVGSPLSLECTVEGTSNPNLYWYRQAAGRGLQLLFYSVGIGQISSEVPQNLSASRPQDRQFILSSKKLLLSDSGFYLCAWNWVINTEAFFGQGTRLTVV.